This T cell receptor (beta chain) stems from a study of CD8+ T cells in alopecia areata. Study conclusions and caveats: Many of the expanded lesional clones endured in scalp and blood while on tofacitinib.

Treatment noted: oral pan-JAK inhibitor, 5-10 mg twice daily. Peripheral blood samples and lesional scalp punch biopsies were obtained from alopecia areata patients. This CDR3 is built from 11 residues. The germline V gene has CDR1 MGHDK and CDR2 SYGVNS. The germline V and J ends were trimmed by 3 bases and 6 bases, with 6 bases remaining between them. As to this clone: Its antigen is unknown.

Extraction and reverse transcription of RNA yielded cDNA as the sequencing template. The protocol was immunoSEQ multiplex PCR, while the TCRdb copy is restricted to in-frame clones and leaves out a portion. The table shows roughly 200,000 clones, with around half occurring only once. This TCR came from a human donor with alopecia areata. The chain has TRBV25-1 and TRBJ2-7, with D perhaps matching TRBD1 (5 bases). The material was CD8+ T cells sorted from blood, obtained at week 24, from a patient treated with tofacitinib. CDR3: CASSDRAEQYF. The CDR3 region has the DNA TGTGCCAGCAGTGACAGGGCCGAGCAGTACTTC.